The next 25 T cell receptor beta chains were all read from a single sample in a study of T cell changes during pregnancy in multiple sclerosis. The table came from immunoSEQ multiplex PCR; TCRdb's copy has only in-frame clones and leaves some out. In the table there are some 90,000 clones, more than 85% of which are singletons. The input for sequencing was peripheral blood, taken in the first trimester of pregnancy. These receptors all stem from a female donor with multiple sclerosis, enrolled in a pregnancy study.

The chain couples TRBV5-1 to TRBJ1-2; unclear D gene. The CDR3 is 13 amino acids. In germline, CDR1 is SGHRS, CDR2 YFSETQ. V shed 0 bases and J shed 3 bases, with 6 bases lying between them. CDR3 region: CASSLAADYGYTF. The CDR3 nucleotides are TGCGCCAGCAGCTTGGCCGCAGACTATGGCTACACCTTC.

The CDR3 reads CASSGLGTGGYGANVLTF. CDR3 in DNA: TGCGCCAGCAGCGGGCTGGGGACAGGGGGTTACGGGGCCAACGTCCTGACTTTC. J is TRBJ2-6 and V is TRBV5-1; TRBD1 aligns across 11 bases. V was pared by 4 bases and J by 4 bases, with 10 bases of the junction left unmatched. The CDR3 consists of 18 residues. In germline, CDR1 is SGHRS, CDR2 YFSETQ.

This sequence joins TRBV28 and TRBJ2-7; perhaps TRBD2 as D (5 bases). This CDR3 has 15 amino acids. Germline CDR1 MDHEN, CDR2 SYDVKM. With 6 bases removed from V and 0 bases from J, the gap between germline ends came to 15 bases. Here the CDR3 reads CASSPYGVPSYEQYF. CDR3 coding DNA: TGTGCCAGCAGCCCTTACGGGGTGCCCTCCTACGAGCAGTACTTC.

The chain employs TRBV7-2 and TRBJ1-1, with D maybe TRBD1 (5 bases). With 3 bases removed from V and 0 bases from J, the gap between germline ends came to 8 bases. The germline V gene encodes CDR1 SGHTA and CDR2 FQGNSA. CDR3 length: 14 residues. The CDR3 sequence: CASSLGGVNTEAFF. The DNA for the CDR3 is TGTGCCAGCAGCTTGGGAGGGGTGAACACTGAAGCTTTCTTT.

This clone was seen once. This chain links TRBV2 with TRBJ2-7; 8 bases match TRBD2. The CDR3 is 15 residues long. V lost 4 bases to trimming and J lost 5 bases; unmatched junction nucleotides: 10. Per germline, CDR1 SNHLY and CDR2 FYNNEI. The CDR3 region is CASSGGRGGLDEQYF. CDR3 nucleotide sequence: TGTGCCAGCAGTGGGGGCCGGGGGGGCTTGGACGAGCAGTACTTC. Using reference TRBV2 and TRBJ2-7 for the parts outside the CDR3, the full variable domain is EPEVTQTPSHQVTQMGQEVILRCVPISNHLYFYWYRQILGQKVEFLVSFYNNEISEKSEIFDDQFSVERPDGSNFTLKIRSTKLEDSAMYFCASSGGRGGLDEQYFGPGTRLTVT.

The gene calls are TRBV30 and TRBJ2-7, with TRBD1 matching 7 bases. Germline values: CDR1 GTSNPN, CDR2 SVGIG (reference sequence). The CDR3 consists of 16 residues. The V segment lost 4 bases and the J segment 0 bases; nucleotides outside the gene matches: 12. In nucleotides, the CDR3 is TGTGCCTGGACTCCAAGTTGGGGACAGAGCTCCTACGAGCAGTACTTC. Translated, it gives CAWTPSWGQSSYEQYF.

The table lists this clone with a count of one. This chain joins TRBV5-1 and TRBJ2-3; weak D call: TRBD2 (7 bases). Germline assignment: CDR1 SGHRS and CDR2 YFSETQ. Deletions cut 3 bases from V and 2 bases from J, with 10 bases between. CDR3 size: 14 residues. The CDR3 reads CASSWAGATDTQYF. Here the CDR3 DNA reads TGCGCCAGCAGCTGGGCGGGGGCCACAGATACGCAGTATTTT.

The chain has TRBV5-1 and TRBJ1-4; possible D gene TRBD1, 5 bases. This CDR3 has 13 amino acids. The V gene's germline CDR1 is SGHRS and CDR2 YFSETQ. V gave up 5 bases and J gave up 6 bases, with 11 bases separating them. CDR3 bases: TGCGCCAGCAGGGGGGGAATGGATGAAAAACTGTTTTTT. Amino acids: CASRGGMDEKLFF. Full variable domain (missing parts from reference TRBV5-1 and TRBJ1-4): KAGVTQTPRYLIKTRGQQVTLSCSPISGHRSVSWYQQTPGQGLQFLFEYFSETQRNKGNFPGRFSGRQFSNSRSEMNVSTLELGDSALYLCASRGGMDEKLFFGSGTQLSVL.

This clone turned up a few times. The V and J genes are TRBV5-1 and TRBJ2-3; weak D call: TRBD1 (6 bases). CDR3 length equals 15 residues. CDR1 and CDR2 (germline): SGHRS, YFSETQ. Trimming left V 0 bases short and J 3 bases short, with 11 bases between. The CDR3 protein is CASSLGTARTDTQYF. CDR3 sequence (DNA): TGCGCCAGCAGCTTGGGGACAGCGAGGACAGATACGCAGTATTTT.

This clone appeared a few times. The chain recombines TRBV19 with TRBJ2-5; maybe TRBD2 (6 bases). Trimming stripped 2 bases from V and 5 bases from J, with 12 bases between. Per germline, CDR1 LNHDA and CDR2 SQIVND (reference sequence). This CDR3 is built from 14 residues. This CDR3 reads CASSIPGRMETQYF. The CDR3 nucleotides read TGTGCCAGTAGTATACCGGGGAGGATGGAGACCCAGTACTTC. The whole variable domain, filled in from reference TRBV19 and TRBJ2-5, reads DGGITQSPKYLFRKEGQNVTLSCEQNLNHDAMYWYRQDPGQGLRLIYYSQIVNDFQKGDIAEGYSVSREKKESFPLTVTSAQKNPTAFYLCASSIPGRMETQYFGPGTRLLVL.

The CDR3 is CASSIGTRWTSQQETQYF. DNA of the CDR3: TGTGCCAGTAGTATAGGGACCCGTTGGACTAGCCAACAAGAGACCCAGTACTTC. The V call is TRBV19, the J call TRBJ2-5; 8 bases agree with TRBD2. V lost 1 base to trimming and J lost 2 bases; unmatched junction nucleotides: 12. Germline CDR1 and CDR2: LNHDA and SQIVND (reference sequence). The CDR3 spans 18 residues. The complete variable domain, with remaining parts taken from reference TRBV19 and TRBJ2-5, reads DGGITQSPKYLFRKEGQNVTLSCEQNLNHDAMYWYRQDPGQGLRLIYYSQIVNDFQKGDIAEGYSVSREKKESFPLTVTSAQKNPTAFYLCASSIGTRWTSQQETQYFGPGTRLLVL.

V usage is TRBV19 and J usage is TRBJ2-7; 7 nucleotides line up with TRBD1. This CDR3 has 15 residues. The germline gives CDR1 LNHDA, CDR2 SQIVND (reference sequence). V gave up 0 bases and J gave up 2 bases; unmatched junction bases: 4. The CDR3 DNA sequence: TGTGCCAGTAGTATAGACGGCACAGGGGCCTACGAGCAGTACTTC. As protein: CASSIDGTGAYEQYF.

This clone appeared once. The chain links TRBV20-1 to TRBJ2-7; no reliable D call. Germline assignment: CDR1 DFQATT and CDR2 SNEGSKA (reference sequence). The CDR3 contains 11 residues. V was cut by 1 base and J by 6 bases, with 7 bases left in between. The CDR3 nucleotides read TGCAGTGCTAGAGCCCCTCGCGAGCAGTACTTC. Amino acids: CSARAPREQYF.

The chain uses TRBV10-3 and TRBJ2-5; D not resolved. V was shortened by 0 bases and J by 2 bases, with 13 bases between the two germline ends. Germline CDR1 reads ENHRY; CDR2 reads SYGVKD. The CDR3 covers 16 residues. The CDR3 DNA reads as TGTGCCATCAGTGAGTCGGGTTCGGGTGTACAAGAGACCCAGTACTTC. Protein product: CAISESGSGVQETQYF.

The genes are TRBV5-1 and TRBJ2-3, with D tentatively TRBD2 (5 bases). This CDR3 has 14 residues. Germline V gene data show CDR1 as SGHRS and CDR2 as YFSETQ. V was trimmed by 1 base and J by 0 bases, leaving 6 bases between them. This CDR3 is CASSLTRSTDTQYF. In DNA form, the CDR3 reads TGCGCCAGCAGCTTGACTAGGAGCACAGATACGCAGTATTTT.

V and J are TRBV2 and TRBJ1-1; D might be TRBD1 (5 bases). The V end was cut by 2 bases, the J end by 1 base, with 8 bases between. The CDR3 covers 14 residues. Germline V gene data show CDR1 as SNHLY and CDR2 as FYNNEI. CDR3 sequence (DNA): TGTGCCAGCAGTGAACAGGGTTGGAACACTGAAGCTTTCTTT. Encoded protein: CASSEQGWNTEAFF.

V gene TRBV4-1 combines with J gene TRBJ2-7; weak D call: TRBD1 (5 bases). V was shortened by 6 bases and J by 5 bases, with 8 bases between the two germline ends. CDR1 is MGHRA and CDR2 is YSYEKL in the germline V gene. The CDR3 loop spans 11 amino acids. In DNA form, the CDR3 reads TGCGCCAGCAGAGGGGTCCACGAGCAGTACTTC. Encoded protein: CASRGVHEQYF.

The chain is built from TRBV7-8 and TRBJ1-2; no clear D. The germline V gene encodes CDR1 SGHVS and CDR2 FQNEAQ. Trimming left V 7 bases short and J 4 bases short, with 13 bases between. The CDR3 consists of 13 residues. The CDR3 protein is CASTDRVLYGYTF. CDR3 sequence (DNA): TGTGCCAGCACCGACCGGGTGCTCTATGGCTACACCTTC.

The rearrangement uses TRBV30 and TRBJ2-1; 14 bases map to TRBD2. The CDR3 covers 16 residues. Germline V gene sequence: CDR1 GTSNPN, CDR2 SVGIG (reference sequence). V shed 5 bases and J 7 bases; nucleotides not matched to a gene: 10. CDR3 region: CAWLKGLAGEGNEQFF. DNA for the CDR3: TGTGCCTGGCTTAAGGGACTAGCGGGAGAGGGGAATGAGCAGTTCTTC.

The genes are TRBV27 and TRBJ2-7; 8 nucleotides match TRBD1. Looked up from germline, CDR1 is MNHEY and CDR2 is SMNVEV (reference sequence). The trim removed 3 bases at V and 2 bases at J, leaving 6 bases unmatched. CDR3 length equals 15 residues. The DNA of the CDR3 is TGTGCCAGCAGTTTTATTACAGGGGGTACCTACGAGCAGTACTTC. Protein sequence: CASSFITGGTYEQYF.

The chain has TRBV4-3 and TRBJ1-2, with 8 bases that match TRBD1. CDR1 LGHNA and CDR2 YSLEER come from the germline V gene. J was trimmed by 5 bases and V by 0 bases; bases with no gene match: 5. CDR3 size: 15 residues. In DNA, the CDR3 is TGCGCCAGCAGCCAAGATCGCAGGGGGCTTTATGGCTACACCTTC. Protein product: CASSQDRRGLYGYTF.

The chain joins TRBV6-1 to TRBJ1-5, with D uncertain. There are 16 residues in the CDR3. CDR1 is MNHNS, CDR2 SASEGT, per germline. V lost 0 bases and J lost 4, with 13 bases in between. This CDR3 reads CASSEAIPPGNQPQHF. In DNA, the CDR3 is TGTGCCAGCAGTGAAGCGATACCGCCGGGGAATCAGCCCCAGCATTTT.

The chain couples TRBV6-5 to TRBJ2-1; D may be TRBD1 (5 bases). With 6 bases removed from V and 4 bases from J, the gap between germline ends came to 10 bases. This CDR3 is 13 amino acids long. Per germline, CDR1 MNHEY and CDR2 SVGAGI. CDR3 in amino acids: CASSQGIYNEQFF. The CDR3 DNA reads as TGTGCCAGCAGCCAGGGAATATACAATGAGCAGTTCTTC.

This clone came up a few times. The CDR3 sequence is CASSQTGYEQYF. The CDR3 nucleotides read TGTGCCAGCAGCCAGACAGGGTACGAGCAGTACTTC. J is TRBJ2-7 and V is TRBV11-2, with 7 nucleotides matching TRBD1. The CDR3 extends over 12 amino acids. With V trimmed by 5 bases and J by 4 bases, 2 bases remained unmatched. CDR1 and CDR2 (germline): SGHAT, FQNNGV.

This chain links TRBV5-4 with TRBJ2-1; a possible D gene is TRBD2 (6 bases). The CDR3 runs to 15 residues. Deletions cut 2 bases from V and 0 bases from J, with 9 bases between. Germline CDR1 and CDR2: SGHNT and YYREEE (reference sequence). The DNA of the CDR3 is TGTGCCAGCAGCTTCGGACTATTCTCCTACAATGAGCAGTTCTTC. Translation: CASSFGLFSYNEQFF. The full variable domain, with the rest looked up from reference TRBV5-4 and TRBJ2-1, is ETGVTQSPTHLIKTRGQQVTLRCSSQSGHNTVSWYQQALGQGPQFIFQYYREEENGRGNFPPRFSGLQFPNYSSELNVNALELDDSALYLCASSFGLFSYNEQFFGPGTRLTVL.